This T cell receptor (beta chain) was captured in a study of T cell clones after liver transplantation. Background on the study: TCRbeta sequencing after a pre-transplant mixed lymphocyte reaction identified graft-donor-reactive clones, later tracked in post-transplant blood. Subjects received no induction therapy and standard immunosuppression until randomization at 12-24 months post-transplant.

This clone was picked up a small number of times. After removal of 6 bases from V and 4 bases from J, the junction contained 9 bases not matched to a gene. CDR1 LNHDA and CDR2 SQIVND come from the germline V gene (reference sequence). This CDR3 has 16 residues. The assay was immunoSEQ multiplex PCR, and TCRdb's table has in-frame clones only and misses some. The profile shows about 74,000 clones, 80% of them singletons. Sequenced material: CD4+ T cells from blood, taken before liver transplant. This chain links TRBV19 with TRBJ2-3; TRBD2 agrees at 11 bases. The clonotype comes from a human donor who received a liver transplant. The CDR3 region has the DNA TGTGCCAGTAGGGGACGGGGACTAGCGGTGGCAGATACGCAGTATTTT. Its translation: CASRGRGLAVADTQYF.